Below, 14 T cell receptor beta chains from the same sample are listed, as sequenced in a study of regulatory T cells in long-lasting Graves disease. Time point indicated: newly diagnosed GD, antithyroid drugs for less than 3 months. The TCR library was made from RNA extracted from PBMCs. Libraries of TCR beta came from iRepertoire HTBI primers plus Arm-PCR of CDR3 regions. Via MiXCR, TCRdb re-called the multiplex PCR reads, giving one row per CDR3 protein. The sample yields about 440,000 distinct CDR3 sequences, roughly 17% seen once. The data were also submitted as part of a second study, on T cells in Graves' hyperthyroidism and ophthalmopathy.

The sample consisted of peripheral blood mononuclear cells (PBMCs), taken at new diagnosis, from a patient treated with antithyroid drugs. These receptors were obtained from a woman younger than 35 with Graves disease.

This clonotype was seen at least ten times. This chain links TRBV20-1 with TRBJ2-1; no reliable D call. CDR3 size: 13 residues. Germline V gives CDR1 DFQATT, CDR2 SNEGSKA (reference sequence). Trimming removed 0 bases at V and 9 bases at J, with 12 bases between. In DNA form, the CDR3 reads TGCAGTGCTAGAGACCCTCGGATTAGTGAGCAGTTCTTC. This translates into CSARDPRISEQFF.

This clonotype was seen a handful of times. This chain uses TRBV20-1 with TRBJ1-5; possible D gene TRBD1, 6 bases. V shed 6 bases and J shed 9 bases, with 15 bases lying between them. The germline V gene encodes CDR1 DFQATT and CDR2 SNEGSKA (reference sequence). The CDR3 sequence is 12 residues long. The CDR3 DNA reads as TGCAGTGCCGCAACAGGGTGCCCGCCCCAGCATTTT. As protein: CSAATGCPPQHF.

This clonotype came up a few times. The V and J genes are TRBV6-2 or TRBV6-3 and TRBJ2-1; the match to TRBD2 covers 9 bases. Per the germline V gene, CDR1 is MNHEY and CDR2 is SVGEGT. The J segment lost 7 bases and the V segment lost 0 bases, leaving 7 bases of the junction unmatched. The CDR3 is 16 amino acids. Here the CDR3 DNA reads TGTGCCAGCAGTTACTCAGCTAGCGGGAAAGGTAATGAGCAGTTCTTC. Translating gives CASSYSASGKGNEQFF.

This clonotype was observed a handful of times. A far larger clone is a single base away, which makes a read error likely. This chain joins TRBV2 and TRBJ2-7, with D perhaps matching TRBD1 (5 bases). The CDR3 is 15 residues long. V lost 6 bases and J lost 3, with 18 bases in between. Germline V gene lookup returns CDR1 SNHLY and CDR2 FYNNEI. The CDR3, as DNA: TGTGCCAGCAGCCCCACCCCGACAGCGTGCTACGAGCAGTACTTC. Protein sequence: CASSPTPTACYEQYF.

In this sample, this clonotype turned up many times. The chain joins TRBV11-2 to TRBJ1-1, with D hard to call. The ends were cut back, 7 bases at V and 3 bases at J, with 15 bases in the middle. CDR1 is SGHAT, CDR2 FQNNGV, per germline. This CDR3 has 14 amino acids. The CDR3 nucleotides read TGTGCCAGCATCGGCTGGGGTATGCACACTGAAGCTTTCTTT. Amino acid sequence: CASIGWGMHTEAFF. Full variable domain (remainder filled in from reference TRBV11-2 and TRBJ1-1): EAGVAQSPRYKIIEKRQSVAFWCNPISGHATLYWYQQILGQGPKLLIQFQNNGVVDDSQLPKDRFSAERLKGVDSTLKIQPAKLEDSAVYLCASIGWGMHTEAFFGQGTRLTVV.

V usage is TRBV19 and J usage is TRBJ2-2; 7 nucleotides match TRBD1. In germline, CDR1 is LNHDA, CDR2 SQIVND (reference sequence). Trimming removed 6 bases from V and 0 bases from J; junction bases left unmatched: 4. There are 15 residues in the CDR3. The CDR3 nucleotides are TGTGCCAGTAGAGTGGGGACAGCGAACACCGGGGAGCTGTTTTTT. Its protein product is CASRVGTANTGELFF.

The rearrangement links TRBV4-3 to TRBJ2-5, with a weak D call TRBD1 (7 bases). This CDR3 comprises 19 residues. CDR1 is LGHNA and CDR2 is YSLEER in the germline V gene. V was clipped by 1 base and J by 2 bases, with 23 bases between them. Here the CDR3 reads CASSQAAGTGQTGQETQYF. CDR3 DNA: TGCGCCAGCAGCCAAGCCGCGGGGACCGGACAGACAGGGCAAGAGACCCAGTACTTC.

This clonotype was counted many times. The rearrangement joins TRBV28 to TRBJ2-1; 10 bases are shared with TRBD2. Germline CDR1 and CDR2: MDHEN and SYDVKM. This CDR3 is built from 16 residues. After removal of 6 bases from V and 8 bases from J, the junction contained 13 bases not matched to a gene. The chain's CDR3 is CASRSGESGRVYEQFF. In DNA, the CDR3 is TGTGCCAGCAGGTCTGGGGAAAGCGGGAGGGTATATGAGCAGTTCTTC.

The V gene is TRBV2, the J gene TRBJ2-5; 10 positions match TRBD2. Trimming at V came to 6 bases and at J to 2 bases, leaving 9 bases not matched to a gene. Germline assignment: CDR1 SNHLY and CDR2 FYNNEI. CDR3 length equals 16 residues. The CDR3 region has the DNA TGTGCCAGCAGCAGAGAGCTAGCGGGAGCGCAAGAGACCCAGTACTTC. It specifies CASSRELAGAQETQYF.

This clonotype was seen a few times. The chain uses TRBV7-3 and TRBJ2-3; 7 bases line up with TRBD2. J gave up 4 bases and V 5 bases, and 12 bases lay outside the gene matches. The CDR3 contains 16 residues. CDR1 is SGHTA and CDR2 is FQGTGA in the germline V gene. The CDR3 region is CASSPPSGGVSDTQYF. CDR3 DNA sequence: TGTGCCAGCAGCCCCCCTAGCGGAGGAGTATCAGATACGCAGTATTTT.

This clonotype was counted between two and nine times. A much larger clone differs by one base, so this may be a read error. V is TRBV9 and J is TRBJ2-2, with a possible D match to TRBD1 (5 bases). Trimming pared 4 bases from V and 3 bases from J, leaving 7 bases between. Germline-derived CDR1 and CDR2 are SGDLS and YYNGEE. The CDR3 has 13 residues. The CDR3 here is CASSTRDTGELFF. The CDR3 DNA sequence: TGTGCCAGCAGCACCAGGGACACCGGGGAGCTGTTTTTT.

The chain combines TRBV5-6 with TRBJ2-3; 9 nucleotides align to TRBD2. The J call may not be correct, given that the DNA end is closer to TRBJ2-5. CDR3 length equals 15 residues. CDR1 is SGHDT, CDR2 YYEEEE, per germline. CDR3 DNA sequence: TGTGCCAGCAGCTTGTTGCTAGCGGGACTTGAGACCCAGTACTTC. It yields the protein CASSLLLAGLETQYF.

Note on this clonotype: This may come from a read error, since a much larger clone is one base off. The V and J genes are TRBV14 and TRBJ2-1, with no clear D. The CDR3 contains 15 residues. V lost 5 bases and J lost 10, with 21 bases in between. CDR1 is SGHDN and CDR2 is FVKESK in the germline V gene. CDR3 sequence reads: CASSGRRLASYEQFF. The CDR3 DNA sequence: TGTGCCAGCAGCGGGCGCAGACTGGCCTCCTACGAGCAGTTCTTC.

This clonotype was observed a handful of times. The gene calls are TRBV6-1 and TRBJ1-2; D ambiguous. This CDR3 has 15 amino acids. Germline CDR1 and CDR2: MNHNS and SASEGT. The V gene lost 1 base and the J gene lost 4 bases, with 13 bases spanning the gap. CDR3 nucleotide sequence: TGTGCCAGCAGTGAAGTGAGGCGAACGGTCTATGGCTACACCTTC. Translated, it gives CASSEVRRTVYGYTF.